This record concerns one T cell receptor (beta chain) sequence. Profiling relied on immunoSEQ multiplex PCR, and the TCRdb table lists in-frame clones only, not all of them. The sample has about 610,000 clones, roughly 95% seen once. This entry comes from a study of shared clonotypes between healthy human individuals. CD8 cells regarded as naive lacked CD45RO, were positively chosen for CCR7, and omitted terminally differentiated effector memory CD45RA+ cells. This CDR3 spans 16 amino acids. The J segment lost 0 bases and the V segment lost 3 bases, leaving 5 bases of the junction unmatched. CDR1 is KGHSH and CDR2 is LQKENI in the germline V gene.

The J gene is TRBJ2-1, the V gene TRBV18; the match to TRBD1 covers 7 bases. The receptor was derived from a woman in her thirties in good health. Sample: naive CD8+ T cells sorted from blood. In DNA form, the CDR3 reads TGTGCCAGCTCACCTCTAGGGGGCGCCTCCTACAATGAGCAGTTCTTC. Protein product: CASSPLGGASYNEQFF. The full variable domain, in which reference TRBV18 and TRBJ2-1 provide the parts outside the CDR3, is NAGVMQNPRHLVRRRGQEARLRCSPMKGHSHVYWYRQLPEEGLKFMVYLQKENIIDESGMPKERFSAEFPKEGPSILRIQQVVRGDSAAYFCASSPLGGASYNEQFFGPGTRLTVL.